This T cell receptor (beta chain) was obtained from a study of vaccination and CD4 T cells after COVID-19 (dated by TCRdb to 2021 to 2024). Looking at the study overall: Convalescent patients had a positive SARS-CoV-2 result on nasal swab PCR, and of these patients, several had mild disease and one had severe disease. The convalescent cohort comprised six males and four females, including two Hispanic individuals, seven Caucasians, two Asians and one multiracial person. Participants got two doses of the Pfizer-BioNTech BNT162b2 vaccine (n=8) or two doses of the Moderna mRNA-1273 vaccine (n=2). Post-COVID blood samples from convalescent patients were collected a median of about 110 days after diagnosis, with a range of roughly 35 to 161 days. The time from the second vaccine dose to post-vaccine blood sampling had a median of roughly 72 days and ranged from about 14 to 250 days. Overlapping spike peptide pools from SARS-CoV-2 and from the common cold coronaviruses HCoV-NL63, HCoV-OC43 and HCoV-229E were used as culture stimuli. As controls, cultures received a CEFX viral epitope pool (the positive control), an HIV-1 Nef peptide pool (the negative control), or no peptide at all. In roughly eleven COVID-19 convalescent patients and a few infection-naive healthy vaccine recipients, the spike-specific CD4+ TCR repertoire before mRNA vaccination was compared with the repertoire after mRNA vaccination. Broad study findings and their caveats: In convalescent patients, a median approximately 90% of post-vaccine SARS-CoV-2-reactive clones were detected only after vaccination, suggesting vaccine-specific priming. Although the median number of SARS-CoV-2-reactive clonotypes went up from 20 to 25 after infection to more than 30 after vaccination, the increase was not significant. Only a relatively small number of convalescent patients were included in the study, and early timepoints following natural infection were not analyzed. Of the vaccine-specific clones found in convalescent patients, nearly all (304 of 307) were mono-reactive for SARS-CoV-2 spike instead of being cross-reactive with common cold coronaviruses.

As for this clonotype: Its antigen specificity is not known. No base quality values were provided; no much bigger clone lies one nucleotide off.

The treatment or condition label corresponds to: roughly ten-day PBMC culture with coronavirus spike peptide pools or control peptides (ViraFEST assay). The study used the ViraFEST assay, which expanded antigen-specific T cells with peptide pools and then identified expanded clonotypes by TCR sequencing. Positive SARS-CoV-2 PCR tests in the convalescent patients dated from March to December 2020, before Alpha, Beta and Delta variants emerged in the United States. PBMCs were cultured at approximately 2.1 million per well in IMDM supplemented with 5% human AB serum and about 10 IU/ml IL-2, with roughly 9.5 ug/ml peptide pools added. Half of the culture medium was replaced with fresh IL-2-containing medium on days 3 and 7. After less than 12 days of culture, CD4+ T cells were isolated by negative selection using the EasySep CD4+ T cell isolation kit. Ficoll-Paque Plus gradient centrifugation was used to isolate PBMCs from whole blood, and the isolated PBMCs were then either used fresh or cryopreserved at -140C. Culture conditions were generally each tested in triplicate wells.

Taken from the germline V gene, the CDR1 and CDR2 loops are ENHRY and SYGVKD. From its cysteine to its phenylalanine, the CDR3 spans 20 amino acids. Solely the CDR3 DNA is kept, with 60 bases framed from the first base. V loses 1 base, J loses 4 bases, and the germline ends lie 29 bases apart. Library construction relied on PCR. DNA from cultured CD4+ T cells was subjected to TCR sequencing with the Oncomine TCR Beta short-read assay at the Johns Hopkins FTIC core. The QIAamp micro DNA kit was used to extract genomic DNA from the cultured CD4+ T cells. Oncomine TCR Beta libraries from cultured CD4+ T cells were pooled with unique dual indexes and sequenced on an Illumina iSeq 100. In the authors' own workflow: Non-productive sequences were filtered out, and CDR3s that did not start with C, did not end with F or W, or were shorter than 7 amino acids were discarded. The MANAFEST web application was used to identify antigen-specific clonotypes by comparing peptide-stimulated wells against reference wells and other culture wells. Positive clones required FDR below 0.05, an odds ratio above 5, and productive frequency above 0.1% in at least two of three replicate wells. Clonotypes that were significantly expanded in both SARS-CoV-2 spike wells and at least one common cold coronavirus spike condition were defined as cross-reactive. Levenshtein distances (stringdist) and unrooted phylogenetic trees (ape) in R version 3.6.1 were used to assess CDR3 homology. The public reads were reprocessed in TCRdb via fastp at Q25 and MiXCR, keeping in-frame beta chains. Identical CDR3 proteins give one entry, which carries the most common genes and DNA. These V and J calls rely on TCRdb rather than the paper's analysis. The sample records about 20,000 distinct CDR3 sequences, just under 55% of which are singletons. About 10% of the sample belongs to the ten largest clones.

The sequenced material came from CD4+ T cells from blood, cultured in vitro. The chain links TRBV10-3 with TRBJ2-7, with TRBD1 tentatively as D gene (7 bases match). This receptor was obtained from a human donor who had recovered from COVID-19. The CDR3 is CAISELGWTGSVVRGYEQYF. Read as DNA, the sequence is TGTGCCATCAGTGAGTTGGGCTGGACAGGTAGCGTAGTACGGGGGTACGAGCAGTACTTC.